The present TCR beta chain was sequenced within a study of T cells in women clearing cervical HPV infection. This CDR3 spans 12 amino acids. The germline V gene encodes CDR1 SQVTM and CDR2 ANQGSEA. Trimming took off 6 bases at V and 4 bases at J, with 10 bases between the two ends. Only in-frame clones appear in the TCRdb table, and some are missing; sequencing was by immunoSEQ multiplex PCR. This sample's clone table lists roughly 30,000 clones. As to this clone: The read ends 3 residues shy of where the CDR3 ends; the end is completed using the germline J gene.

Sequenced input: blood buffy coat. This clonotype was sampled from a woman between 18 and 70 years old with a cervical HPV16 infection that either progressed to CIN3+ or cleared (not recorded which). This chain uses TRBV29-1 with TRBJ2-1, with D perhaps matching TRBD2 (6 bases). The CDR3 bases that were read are TGCAGCGTCCCGGGGGTGTACAATGAG. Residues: CSVPGVYNE. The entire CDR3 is CSVPGVYNEQFF.